This TCR beta chain stems from a study of T cells in Graves' hyperthyroidism and ophthalmopathy (dated by TCRdb to between 2017 and 2020). Study-level background: Peripheral blood samples were taken at initial diagnosis, before any treatment was given. Prospective prediction of ophthalmopathy was tested in an independent validation cohort of 18 to 20 hyperthyroidism patients and approximately 17 patients who later progressed to ophthalmopathy. In addition, the study compared T-cell repertoires in thyroid tissue and in blood from several Graves' hyperthyroidism patients. The paper describes TCR Vbeta CDR3 sequencing of 135 peripheral blood samples, made up of 43 ophthalmopathy patients, 70 to 75 hyperthyroidism patients and about 17 progressor patients. A discovery cohort of roughly 100 patients, 43 with Graves' ophthalmopathy and about 58 with stable Graves' hyperthyroidism, was used to find distinguishing TCR V-J signatures. Following sampling, methimazole starting at 30 mg daily was given to hyperthyroidism patients, and high-dose intravenous methylprednisolone was given to ophthalmopathy patients. The roughly 90 discovery patients were divided at random into training and test sets in a 7:3 ratio.

General study outcomes and caveats: During validation, the model predicted progression to ophthalmopathy a median of around six months ahead of onset, with around 71% sensitivity and more than 72% specificity. A model built on a 13 V-J signature distinguished ophthalmopathy from stable hyperthyroidism, reaching 87.88% sensitivity and around 81% specificity in cross-validation and 80%/75% in testing. Most expanded thyroid clonotypes (frequency above 0.001) were also found in blood, which suggests that blood repertoires may mirror thyroid immune responses. Sample size was not statistically predetermined, and investigators were not blinded to group allocation.

This clonotype was detected ten times or more. The antigen it binds to is not known. It has no much larger one-base neighbor in the sample; base qualities were not kept. TCR beta CDR3 regions were amplified from RNA transcripts. The first round of RT-PCR for the TCR CDR3 was performed with the HTBI primer set and the Qiagen OneStep RT-PCR kit. The libraries were constructed in a second round of multiplex PCR and then size-selected and purified. Libraries were sequenced paired-end with 100 bp reads on an Illumina HiSeq2000. In the authors' own workflow: Raw data were processed with SOAPnuke, discarding reads with adapters, uncalled bases, mean Phred below 15, or no exact constant-primer or identifier match. High-quality paired reads were merged using COPE v1.2.5, and each unique nucleotide sequence was defined as a clonotype. MiTCR v1.1 was used to align clonotypes to the IMGT TRBV, TRBD and TRBJ reference segments. Only V-J combinations with frequency above 0.0001, covering about 99% of repertoires, were analysed. The TCS score was defined as the ratio of F50 (clonal expansion) to E x V (chaos), calculated using BLOSUM62-based TCRdist between CDR3 peptides within each V-J. Welch's t-statistics and random forest reduced roughly 530 V-J features to roughly 13, which were used in a naive Bayes classifier (R e1071). TCRdb redid the processing of the public reads, applying fastp at Q25 and MiXCR, and retained in-frame beta chains. Rows matching on CDR3 protein sequence are summarized as one entry with the most common DNA and genes. V and J calls and clone size were set by TCRdb, not the authors. The sample table lists 500,000 to 750,000 distinct CDR3 sequences, 15% to 19% of them with a count of one. The ten largest clones take up around 7.3% of the sample.

The CDR3, cysteine through phenylalanine, is 15 amino acids long. Only the CDR3 DNA is retained, 45 bases long and in frame from the first base. According to the germline V gene, CDR1 reads MDHEN and CDR2 reads SYDVKM. The germline V and J ends show losses of 4 bases and 0 bases respectively, and no gene match explains 6 bases of the junction. Graves' hyperthyroidism was defined as stable when no progression to ophthalmopathy occurred over 18 months of follow-up. Hyperthyroidism patients were newly diagnosed, with disease duration under 2 months, and aged 18 to 65 years. Any patient with an uncontrolled infection, another autoimmune disease, pregnancy or lactation was excluded. Diagnoses were based on clinical symptoms, serum thyroxine and TRAb, thyroid ultrasound and orbital computed tomography. PBMCs were separated from 10 ml of fresh peripheral blood using Ficoll-Paque density gradient centrifugation. Trizol reagent was used to extract total RNA, and RNA quality was then checked on an Agilent 2100 Bioanalyzer.

Recombination linked TRBV28 to TRBJ2-7; the central 7 bases match TRBD1. This clonotype was sampled from a woman aged 30 to 39 with Graves' hyperthyroidism. Material for sequencing was blood. The CDR3 amino acid sequence is: CASSSPGQNSYEQYF. The sequenced DNA is TGTGCCAGCAGTTCCCCGGGACAGAACTCCTACGAGCAGTACTTC.